The 17 T cell receptor beta chains in this list originate from one sample, sequenced in a study of T cells in Graves' hyperthyroidism and ophthalmopathy. RNA transcripts were the template for amplifying TCR beta CDR3 regions. Initially, a first-round RT-PCR of the TCR CDR3 employed the HTBI primer set. Via MiXCR, TCRdb re-called the multiplex PCR reads, giving one row per CDR3 protein. The repertoire includes a few hundred thousand distinct CDR3 sequences, about 20% of them detected once, and 49% sits in the top ten. The sample taken for sequencing was blood. The receptors here all came from an older woman with Graves' ophthalmopathy.

This clonotype has just a few counts. This chain uses TRBV19 with TRBJ2-1; the match to TRBD2 covers 8 bases. Germline assignment: CDR1 LNHDA and CDR2 SQIVND (reference sequence). V lost 9 bases and J lost 8; bases outside the gene matches: 15. The CDR3 length is 15 residues. CDR3 region: CASSALREVLDEQFF. The CDR3 DNA reads as TGTGCCAGCAGCGCTCTGCGGGAGGTTTTGGATGAGCAGTTCTTC.

The CDR3 nucleotides read TGTGCCAGCAGTGAATCCCTAGCCCCCGGGGAGCTGTTTTTT. Amino acids: CASSESLAPGELFF. The V and J genes are TRBV6-1 and TRBJ2-2, with D tentatively TRBD2 (5 bases). Germline loops: CDR1 MNHNS, CDR2 SASEGT. CDR3 length: 14 residues. Trimming took 2 bases from V and 6 from J, leaving 10 bases between them.

The sample holds a few counts of this clonotype. A read error may produce the germline difference seen at one junction end. V gene TRBV5-6 combines with J gene TRBJ2-4, with D perhaps matching TRBD2 (7 bases). Germline assignment: CDR1 SGHDT and CDR2 YYEEEE. This CDR3 is built from 15 residues. CDR3 amino acids: CAGSAGWGGGNIQYF. The CDR3, as DNA: TGTGCCGGCAGCGCCGGGTGGGGGGGCGGAAACATTCAGTACTTC.

This chain links TRBV9 with TRBJ1-2, with D maybe TRBD1 (6 bases). Germline CDR1 SGDLS, CDR2 YYNGEE. V was shortened by 4 bases and J by 8 bases, with 18 bases between the two germline ends. The CDR3 runs to 14 residues. CDR3 DNA sequence: TGTGCCAGCAGCACCCGGGACACTCTGGGGGGCTACACCTTC. Protein: CASSTRDTLGGYTF.

The chain uses TRBV30 and TRBJ2-2; D is tentatively TRBD1 or TRBD2 (5 bases each). With 4 bases removed from V and 1 base from J, the gap between germline ends came to 16 bases. Germline V gene data show CDR1 as GTSNPN and CDR2 as SVGIG (reference sequence). The CDR3 is 16 amino acids. The CDR3 is CAWTPPGLRNTGELFF. CDR3 DNA: TGTGCCTGGACCCCCCCGGGGCTTCGGAACACCGGGGAGCTGTTTTTT.

The genes are TRBV6-1 and TRBJ1-2, with TRBD1 matching 10 bases. The CDR3 extends over 16 amino acids. Trimming cost V 7 bases and J 5 bases; bases outside gene matches: 13. Germline V gives CDR1 MNHNS, CDR2 SASEGT. The CDR3 protein is CASNQMTGGLGYGYTF. The CDR3 DNA reads as TGTGCCAGCAACCAGATGACAGGGGGCTTAGGATATGGCTACACCTTC.

The sample holds many counts of this clonotype. The chain has TRBV28 and TRBJ2-5, with D tentatively TRBD2 (6 bases). Germline loops: CDR1 MDHEN, CDR2 SYDVKM. With 6 bases removed from V and 2 bases from J, the gap between germline ends came to 13 bases. CDR3 length: 14 amino acids. CDR3 bases: TGTGCCAGCAGGTCCGGGGGAAAACAAGAGACCCAGTACTTC. Translated, it gives CASRSGGKQETQYF.

This chain uses TRBV20-1 with TRBJ1-5, with D perhaps matching TRBD1 (6 bases). CDR3 size: 14 residues. The germline CDR1 and CDR2 sequences are DFQATT and SNEGSKA (reference sequence). Deletions cut 4 bases from V and 4 bases from J, with 14 bases between. CDR3 in DNA: TGCAGTGCTAACCGCGGGGGCGGGAATCAGCCCCAGCATTTT. Protein product: CSANRGGGNQPQHF.

The genes are TRBV30 and TRBJ2-5, with unresolved D. The germline V gene encodes CDR1 GTSNPN and CDR2 SVGIG (reference sequence). CDR3 size: 13 residues. The V gene lost 0 bases and the J gene lost 1 base, with 6 bases spanning the gap. Written as DNA, the CDR3 is TGTGCCTGGAGTGTAGGGTCCCAAGAGACCCAGTACTTC. It specifies CAWSVGSQETQYF.

This clonotype was seen only a few times. This chain connects TRBV12-3 or TRBV12-4 to TRBJ2-6; D may be TRBD1 (5 bases). This CDR3 has 16 residues. The V end lost 7 bases, the J end lost 2 bases, and 15 bases lay between the germline ends. In nucleotides, the CDR3 is TGTGCCAGCACCTTGCAGCAGGGTACTGGGGCCAACGTCCTGACTTTC. As protein: CASTLQQGTGANVLTF.

A few counts support this clonotype. The chain has TRBV12-5 and TRBJ1-5; D ambiguous. From germline, CDR1 is LGHNT and CDR2 FRNRAP. CDR3 length: 13 amino acids. V lost 3 bases and J lost 4, with 7 bases in between. CDR3 region: CASGFGLNQPQHF. As DNA, the CDR3 is TGTGCTAGTGGTTTCGGACTTAATCAGCCCCAGCATTTT. The variable domain in full, with the rest retrieved from reference TRBV12-5 and TRBJ1-5, is DARVTQTPRHKVTEMGQEVTMRCQPILGHNTVFWYRQTMMQGLELLAYFRNRAPLDDSGMPKDRFSAEMPDATLATLKIQPSEPRDSAVYFCASGFGLNQPQHFGDGTRLSIL.

This clonotype was seen a few times. The genes are TRBV9 and TRBJ1-1; perhaps TRBD1 as D (5 bases). CDR1 and CDR2 from the germline V gene are SGDLS and YYNGEE. This CDR3 is 15 amino acids long. Deletions cut 0 bases from V and 6 bases from J, with 15 bases between. CDR3 bases: TGTGCCAGCAGCGTAGACCCGGGGGGGGGACCTGAAGCTTTCTTT. Translation gives CASSVDPGGGPEAFF.

The table lists this clonotype with a few counts. A read error may produce the germline difference seen at one junction end. The rearrangement uses TRBV7-7 and TRBJ1-5, with a weak D call TRBD1 (5 bases). The CDR3 totals 14 residues. Looked up from germline, CDR1 is SSHAT and CDR2 is FNYEAQ (reference sequence). The CDR3 DNA is TGTGCTAGCAGCTTAGGGGCAGGGCTAGGGCCCCAGCATTTT. It encodes CASSLGAGLGPQHF.

A note on this clonotype: This may arise from a read error, as a much more abundant clone is one base away. The conserved phenylalanine or tryptophan normally closing the CDR3 is absent here, so this likely arose from a read error. This chain connects TRBV6-5 to TRBJ1-1, with TRBD1 matching 7 bases. Germline V CDR1 and CDR2: MNHEY, SVGAGI. The ends lost 0 bases at V and 0 bases at J; junction bases unmatched: 1. The CDR3 has 15 residues. The CDR3, as DNA: TGTGCCAGCAGTTACTCGACAGGGTTGAACACTGAAGCTTTCTTA. Protein product: CASSYSTGLNTEAFL.

This clonotype occurred many times. V gene TRBV19 combines with J gene TRBJ2-1; 7 nucleotides line up with TRBD1. V lost 5 bases to trimming and J lost 8 bases; unmatched junction nucleotides: 9. The CDR3 covers 14 residues. In germline, CDR1 is LNHDA, CDR2 SQIVND (reference sequence). The chain's CDR3 is CASSGGTGAHEQFF. The CDR3 nucleotides read TGTGCCAGTAGTGGAGGTACAGGGGCACATGAGCAGTTCTTC.

The chain employs TRBV18 and TRBJ2-7, with 12 nucleotides matching TRBD1. Germline trimming cut 2 bases from V and 5 bases from J; bases unmatched to any gene: 7. Germline V CDR1 and CDR2: KGHSH, LQKENI. This CDR3 spans 16 amino acids. CDR3 residues: CASSPGPGTGGHEQYF. The CDR3 DNA is TGTGCCAGCTCACCAGGGCCCGGGACAGGGGGCCACGAGCAGTACTTC.

The V and J genes are TRBV4-1 and TRBJ1-2; 7 positions agree with TRBD1. There are 14 residues in the CDR3. Per the germline V gene, CDR1 is MGHRA and CDR2 is YSYEKL. Germline trimming cut 5 bases from V and 4 bases from J; bases unmatched to any gene: 7. The CDR3 protein is CASSAPGQPYGYTF. The CDR3 nucleotides read TGCGCCAGCAGCGCACCGGGACAGCCCTATGGCTACACCTTC.